This TCR beta chain comes out of a study of cytotoxic CD8 clonotypes in ibrutinib-treated CLL. Germline V gene data show CDR1 as MGHDK and CDR2 as SYGVNS. The V end lost 5 bases, the J end lost 4 bases, and 14 bases lay between the germline ends. The CDR3 runs 14 residues. Assay: immunoSEQ multiplex PCR; the TCRdb copy retains only in-frame clones and omits some. In the table there are 95,000 to 100,000 clones, more than 75% of which are singletons. The TCR sequence derives from a human donor with chronic lymphocytic leukemia. The chain uses TRBV25-1 and TRBJ1-2; D is unresolved. Sequenced here: PBMCs, sampled after 12 months of ibrutinib treatment. The CDR3 DNA reads as TGTGCCAGCAGTTCCGAGATCTCACTCTATGGCTACACCTTC. It yields the protein CASSSEISLYGYTF.